This T cell receptor (beta chain) comes out of a study of T-cell memory formation after mild COVID-19. In the study overall: TCR clustering was largely donor specific. Points from the study as a whole: That cross-reactive memory joined was suggested by some responding clones appearing in pre-infection memory. Clones contracting over day 15 to 85 were CD4/CD8 balanced, with later expanders leaning CD4+.

This clonotype was seen more than once but under ten times. Its antigen is not known. 5'RACE primed at constant segments yielded TCR alpha and TCR beta cDNA libraries bearing sample barcodes and UMIs. TCRdb called the 5' RACE reads again in MiXCR, with one record for every CDR3 protein. The repertoire has under 250,000 distinct CDR3 sequences, about 10% of them found once; the top ten carry approximately 3%. The CDR3 has 17 residues. Between the trimmed V and J ends, which lost 2 bases and 4 bases, there was a span of 18 bases. This TCR was recovered from a man younger than 35 who had mild COVID-19 (a few samples of this study predate the infection). Cell type and time point are not known. This chain links TRBV12-3 or TRBV12-4 with TRBJ1-5, with a weak D call TRBD1 (5 bases). Sequenced: PBMCs or a T cell subset sorted from them (not recorded which). The CDR3 region is CASSLRGGPAENQPQHF. CDR3 DNA: TGTGCCAGCAGTTTAAGGGGAGGGCCTGCCGAAAATCAGCCCCAGCATTTT.